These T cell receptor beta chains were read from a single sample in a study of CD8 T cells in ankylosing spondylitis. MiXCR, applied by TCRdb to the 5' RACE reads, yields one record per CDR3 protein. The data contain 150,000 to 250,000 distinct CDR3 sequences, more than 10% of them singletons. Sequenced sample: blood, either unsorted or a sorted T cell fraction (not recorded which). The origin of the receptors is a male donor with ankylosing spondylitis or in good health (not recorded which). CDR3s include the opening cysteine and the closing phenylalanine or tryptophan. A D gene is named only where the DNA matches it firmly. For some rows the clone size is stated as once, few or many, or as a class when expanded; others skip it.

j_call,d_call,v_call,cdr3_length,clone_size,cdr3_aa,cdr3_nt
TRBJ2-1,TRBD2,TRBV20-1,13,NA,CSARLAGENEQFF,TGCAGTGCTAGACTAGCGGGAGAGAATGAGCAGTTCTTC
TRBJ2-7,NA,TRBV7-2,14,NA,CASSLDALTYEQYF,TGTGCCAGCAGCTTAGATGCCCTTACCTACGAGCAGTACTTC
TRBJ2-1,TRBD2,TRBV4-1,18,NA,CASSLGLAGAPSYNEQFF,TGCGCCAGCAGCCTAGGACTAGCGGGGGCCCCCTCCTACAATGAGCAGTTCTTC
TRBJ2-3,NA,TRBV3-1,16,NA,CASSQDGTPSTDTQYF,TGTGCCAGCAGCCAAGACGGGACCCCTAGCACAGATACGCAGTATTTT
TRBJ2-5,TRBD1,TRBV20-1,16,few,CSARLPGQGAFETQYF,TGCAGTGCTAGACTTCCGGGACAGGGGGCATTCGAGACCCAGTACTTC
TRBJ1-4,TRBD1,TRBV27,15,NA,CASRPEPDRDEKLFF,TGTGCCAGCAGACCAGAACCCGACAGGGATGAAAAACTGTTTTTT
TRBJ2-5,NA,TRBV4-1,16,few,CASSQEPASIQETQYF,TGCGCCAGCAGCCAAGAACCGGCTAGTATCCAAGAGACCCAGTACTTC
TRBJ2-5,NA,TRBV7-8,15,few,CASSLGGSFEETQYF,TGTGCCAGCAGCTTAGGGGGCTCGTTTGAAGAGACCCAGTACTTC
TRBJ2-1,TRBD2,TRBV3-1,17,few,CASSHPGGTSGGNEQFF,TGTGCCAGCAGCCACCCCGGGGGGACTAGCGGGGGTAATGAGCAGTTCTTC
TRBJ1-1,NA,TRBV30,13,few,CAWSVAGGTEAFF,TGTGCCTGGAGCGTTGCGGGGGGAACTGAAGCTTTCTTT
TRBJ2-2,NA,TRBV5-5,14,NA,CASTSPANTGELFF,TGTGCCAGCACCTCTCCGGCGAACACCGGGGAGCTGTTTTTT
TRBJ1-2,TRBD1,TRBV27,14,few,CASSSSGTGHGYTF,TGTGCCAGCAGTTCGTCCGGGACAGGGCACGGCTACACCTTC
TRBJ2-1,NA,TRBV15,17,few,CATSRDFGGAATGEQFF,TGTGCCACCAGCAGAGATTTTGGAGGGGCCGCGACAGGAGAGCAGTTCTTC
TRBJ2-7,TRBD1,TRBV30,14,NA,CAWSPGTGGYEQYF,TGTGCCTGGAGTCCCGGGACAGGGGGCTACGAGCAGTACTTC
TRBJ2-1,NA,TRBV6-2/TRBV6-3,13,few,CASSYSQGNEQFF,TGTGCCAGCAGTTACTCGCAGGGGAATGAGCAGTTCTTC
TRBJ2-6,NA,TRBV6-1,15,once,CASSLIYSGANVLTF,TGTGCCAGCAGCCTTATTTACTCTGGGGCCAACGTCCTGACTTTC
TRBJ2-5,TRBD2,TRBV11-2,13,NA,CASSLGLAWAQYF,TGTGCCAGCAGCTTAGGACTAGCGTGGGCCCAGTACTTC
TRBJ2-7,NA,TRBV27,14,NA,CASSSSPGINEQYF,TGTGCCAGCAGCTCTTCCCCCGGCATCAACGAGCAGTACTTC
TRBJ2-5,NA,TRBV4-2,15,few,CASSQGGWRSETQYF,TGTGCCAGCAGCCAAGGAGGTTGGCGGTCAGAGACCCAGTACTTC
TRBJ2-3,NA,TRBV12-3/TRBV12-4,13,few,CASRERLGDTQYF,TGTGCCAGCAGGGAGAGGCTCGGAGATACGCAGTATTTT
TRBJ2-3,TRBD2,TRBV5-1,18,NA,CASSFGLAGEGEGDTQYF,TGCGCCAGCAGCTTCGGACTAGCGGGAGAAGGGGAGGGAGATACGCAGTATTTT
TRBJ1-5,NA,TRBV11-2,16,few,CASSLGTGGGNQPQHF,TGTGCCAGCAGCCTCGGGACGGGGGGCGGGAATCAGCCCCAGCATTTT
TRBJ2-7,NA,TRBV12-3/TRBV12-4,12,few,CASKQGSYEQYF,TGTGCCAGCAAACAGGGTTCCTACGAGCAGTACTTC
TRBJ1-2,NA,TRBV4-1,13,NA,CASSPGQTYGYTF,TGCGCCAGCAGCCCAGGACAGACTTATGGCTACACCTTC
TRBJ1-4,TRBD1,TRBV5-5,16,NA,CASSHGQGADHEKLFF,TGTGCCAGCAGCCACGGACAGGGGGCCGACCATGAAAAACTGTTTTTT
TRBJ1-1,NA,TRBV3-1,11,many,CASSGGREAFF,TGTGCCAGCAGCGGGGGCCGTGAAGCTTTCTTT
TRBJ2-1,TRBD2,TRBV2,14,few,CASVGSGGLNEQFF,TGTGCCAGCGTAGGTAGCGGGGGGCTGAATGAGCAGTTCTTC
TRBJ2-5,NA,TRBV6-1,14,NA,CASSVRRFQETQYF,TGTGCCAGCAGTGTCCGACGGTTCCAAGAGACCCAGTACTTC
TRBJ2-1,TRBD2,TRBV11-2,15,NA,CASSQFGASGDEQFF,TGTGCCAGCAGCCAATTTGGGGCTAGCGGCGATGAGCAGTTCTTC
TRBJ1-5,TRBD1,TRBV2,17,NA,CASRAGTGSYSNQPQHF,TGTGCCAGCAGGGCCGGGACAGGGAGTTATAGCAATCAGCCCCAGCATTTT
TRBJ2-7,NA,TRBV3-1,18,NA,CASSQHAPPRQPYYEQYF,TGTGCCAGCAGCCAGCACGCTCCTCCGAGACAGCCCTACTACGAGCAGTACTTC
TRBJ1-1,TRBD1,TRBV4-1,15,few,CASSQNPQGFSEAFF,TGCGCCAGCAGCCAAAACCCACAGGGGTTCTCTGAAGCTTTCTTT
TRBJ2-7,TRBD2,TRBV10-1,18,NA,CASSDQIGGLAGKYEQYF,TGCGCCAGCAGTGACCAAATCGGTGGACTAGCGGGAAAGTACGAGCAGTACTTC
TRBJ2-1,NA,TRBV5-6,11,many,CASSSGGEQFF,TGTGCCAGCAGTAGCGGTGGTGAGCAGTTCTTC
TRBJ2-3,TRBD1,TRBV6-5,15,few,CASSSTGADTDTQYF,TGTGCCAGCAGTTCGACAGGGGCGGACACAGATACGCAGTATTTT
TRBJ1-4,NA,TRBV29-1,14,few,CSVELAGAGEKLFF,TGCAGCGTTGAGTTGGCGGGGGCAGGGGAAAAACTGTTTTTT
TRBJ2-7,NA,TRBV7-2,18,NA,CASSLAQGRPTSSYEQYF,TGTGCCAGCAGCTTGGCGCAGGGCAGGCCTACTAGCTCCTACGAGCAGTACTTC
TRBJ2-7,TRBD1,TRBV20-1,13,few,CSASQATGGEQYF,TGCAGTGCTAGCCAAGCTACAGGGGGCGAGCAGTACTTC
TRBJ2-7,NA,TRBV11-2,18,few,CASSLEVAMGVIGHEQYF,TGTGCCAGCAGCTTAGAGGTAGCCATGGGGGTAATTGGGCACGAGCAGTACTTC
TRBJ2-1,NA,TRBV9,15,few,CASSVDVGGAYEQFF,TGTGCCAGCAGCGTAGATGTGGGTGGGGCCTATGAGCAGTTCTTC
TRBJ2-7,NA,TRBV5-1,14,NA,CASSWDRYSYEQYF,TGCGCCAGCAGCTGGGACCGCTATTCCTACGAGCAGTACTTC
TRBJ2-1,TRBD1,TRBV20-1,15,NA,CSARGTGGAYNEQFF,TGCAGTGCTAGGGGGACAGGGGGCGCTTACAATGAGCAGTTCTTC
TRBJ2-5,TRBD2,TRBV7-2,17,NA,CASSLSLAGGNQETQYF,TGTGCCAGCAGCTTATCGCTAGCGGGGGGCAACCAAGAGACCCAGTACTTC
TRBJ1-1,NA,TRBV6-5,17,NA,CASSYLGVGGMNTEAFF,TGTGCCAGCAGTTACTTAGGCGTGGGGGGGATGAACACTGAAGCTTTCTTT
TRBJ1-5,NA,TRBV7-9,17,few,CASSLGVGRDSNQPQHF,TGTGCCAGCAGCTTAGGAGTCGGCAGAGATAGCAATCAGCCCCAGCATTTT
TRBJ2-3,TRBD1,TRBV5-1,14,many,CASSEGQPRDTQYF,TGCGCCAGCAGCGAGGGACAGCCCCGAGATACGCAGTATTTT
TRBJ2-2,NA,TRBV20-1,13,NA,CSASKLRTGELFF,TGCAGTGCTAGCAAGTTACGCACCGGGGAGCTGTTTTTT
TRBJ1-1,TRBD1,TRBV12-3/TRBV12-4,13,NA,CASSSGTGTEAFF,TGTGCCAGCAGTTCCGGGACAGGGACTGAAGCTTTCTTT
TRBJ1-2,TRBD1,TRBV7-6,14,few,CASSSGQGLYGYTF,TGTGCCAGCAGCTCGGGACAGGGGTTGTATGGCTACACCTTC
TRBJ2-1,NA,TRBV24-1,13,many,CATSDLGVDEQFF,TGTGCCACCAGTGATCTAGGGGTCGATGAGCAGTTCTTC
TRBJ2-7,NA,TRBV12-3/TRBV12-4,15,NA,CASSPTETASYEQYF,TGTGCCAGCAGTCCCACCGAGACAGCCTCCTACGAGCAGTACTTC
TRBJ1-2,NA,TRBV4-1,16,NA,CASSPSHQGGVYGYTF,TGCGCCAGCAGCCCTAGTCATCAGGGCGGGGTCTATGGCTACACCTTC
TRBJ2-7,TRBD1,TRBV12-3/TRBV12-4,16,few,CASSLALWDSTYEQYF,TGTGCCAGCAGTTTAGCGTTATGGGACAGTACTTACGAGCAGTACTTC
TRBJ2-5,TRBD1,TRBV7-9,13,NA,CASSWDRRETQYF,TGTGCCAGCAGCTGGGACAGGCGGGAGACCCAGTACTTC
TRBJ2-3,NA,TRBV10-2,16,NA,CASSESGGLEEDTQYF,TGCGCCAGCAGTGAGTCCGGGGGTCTTGAAGAGGATACGCAGTATTTT
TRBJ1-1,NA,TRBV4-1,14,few,CASRPRGLYTEAFF,TGCGCCAGCAGACCACGAGGGTTGTACACTGAAGCTTTCTTT